These T cell receptor beta chains were read from a single sample in a study of neurological immune-mediated disorders. TCRdb redid the calling of the 5' RACE reads with MiXCR, one entry per CDR3 protein. The sample lists about 40,000 distinct CDR3 sequences; 3% to 3.5% were seen once. Sample: PBMCs. These receptors all stem from a woman aged 60-70 years with multiple sclerosis. The CDR3 runs from the conserved cysteine through the conserved F or W. A D gene is named only where the DNA matches it firmly. Size tells how often a clone was seen (once, few, many) or the class of an expanded clone, and some rows leave it out.

CASSSGLAGAPITDTQYF TGCGCCAGCAGCTCGGGACTAGCGGGGGCCCCAATCACAGATACGCAGTATTTT TRBJ2-3 many TRBD2 TRBV5-1
CASSSPQGKLFF TGTGCCAGCAGTTCCCCACAGGGAAAACTGTTTTTT TRBJ1-4 many NA TRBV12-3/TRBV12-4
CASSPVVYNEQFF TGTGCCAGCAGCCCCGTGGTTTACAATGAGCAGTTCTTC TRBJ2-1 NA NA TRBV7-8
CASSPRQGAKVSGANVLTF TGTGCCAGCAGCCCCCGACAGGGGGCGAAGGTTTCTGGGGCCAACGTCCTGACTTTC TRBJ2-6 many TRBD1 TRBV7-6
CSARATVLREITDTQYF TGCAGTGCTAGAGCAACGGTTCTCAGGGAGATCACAGATACGCAGTATTTT TRBJ2-3 medium-sized NA TRBV20-1
CASSLMFMGDTQYF TGTGCCAGCAGCTTAATGTTTATGGGGGATACGCAGTATTTT TRBJ2-3 many NA TRBV7-6
CASSSQGPSYGYTF TGTGCCAGCAGTTCCCAGGGACCGAGCTATGGCTACACCTTC TRBJ1-2 many NA TRBV28
CASTQGTPYEQYF TGTGCCAGCACCCAAGGGACCCCCTACGAGCAGTACTTC TRBJ2-7 many NA TRBV11-2
CASSLQAGELFF TGTGCCAGCAGCTTACAGGCCGGGGAGCTGTTTTTT TRBJ2-2 many NA TRBV5-5
CASSFYICRTNQGKGTDTQYF NA TRBJ2-3 once NA TRBV6-1
CATHRGGSRSNQPQHF TGTGCCACCCACCGTGGGGGGTCGAGGAGCAATCAGCCCCAGCATTTT TRBJ1-5 many NA TRBV6-5
CAISESSWRGDNEQFF TGTGCCATCAGTGAGTCTAGTTGGCGGGGGGACAATGAGCAGTTCTTC TRBJ2-1 many TRBD2 TRBV10-3
CAGDCDRANNYEQYF TGTGCTGGGGATTGCGACAGGGCGAATAATTACGAGCAGTACTTC TRBJ2-7 few TRBD1 TRBV18
CSAGFPGGKQYF TGCAGTGCTGGGTTCCCAGGTGGAAAGCAGTACTTC TRBJ2-7 many NA TRBV20-1
CAISSERGSGVDTQYF TGTGCCATCAGTTCCGAGAGGGGTAGCGGGGTTGATACGCAGTATTTT TRBJ2-3 many TRBD2 TRBV10-3
CASSQRQGGETQYF TGTGCCAGCAGCCAACGTCAAGGAGGAGAGACCCAGTACTTC TRBJ2-5 many NA TRBV3-1
CASSFRSWTSGYQETQYF TGTGCCAGCAGTTTTAGGTCCTGGACTAGCGGGTACCAAGAGACCCAGTACTTC TRBJ2-5 many TRBD2 TRBV6-5
CSARDRRHTPNSPLHF TGCAGTGCTAGAGATCGTCGGCACACCCCTAATTCACCCCTCCACTTT TRBJ1-6 many NA TRBV20-1
CASSLYRGSVDEQFF TGCGCCAGCAGCCTATACAGGGGCTCGGTCGATGAGCAGTTCTTC TRBJ2-1 many TRBD1 TRBV5-1
CASSRTENNSPLHF TGTGCCAGCTCACGTACAGAAAATAATTCACCCCTCCACTTT TRBJ1-6 many NA TRBV18
CASSSRGEKLFF TGTGCCAGCAGCTCGAGAGGGGAAAAACTGTTTTTT TRBJ1-4 many NA TRBV11-2
CSAQASLRKYNEQFF TGCAGTGCTCAAGCGAGTCTACGGAAGTACAATGAGCAGTTCTTC TRBJ2-1 many NA TRBV20-1
CASRLTGPVHGYTF TGTGCCAGCAGACTAACTGGACCGGTTCATGGCTACACCTTC TRBJ1-2 many NA TRBV3-1
CASSKQGPLEGYTF TGTGCCAGCAGCAAGCAGGGACCCCTGGAAGGCTACACCTTC TRBJ1-2 many NA TRBV7-8
CASSLRTLTDTQYF TGTGCCAGCAGCCTCCGGACGCTGACAGATACGCAGTATTTT TRBJ2-3 many NA TRBV5-6
CSAQTDGNQPQHF TGCAGTGCCCAGACGGACGGCAATCAGCCCCAGCATTTT TRBJ1-5 many NA TRBV20-1
CSVGEEVDGYTF TGCAGCGTTGGGGAGGAGGTGGATGGCTACACCTTC TRBJ1-2 many NA TRBV29-1
CSAGGLAGGPYNEQFF TGCAGTGCTGGAGGACTAGCGGGGGGGCCGTACAATGAGCAGTTCTTC TRBJ2-1 many TRBD2 TRBV20-1
CASSVTGTTSNEQFF TGCGCCAGCAGCGTTACCGGGACTACTTCCAATGAGCAGTTCTTC TRBJ2-1 many TRBD2 TRBV5-1
CASNPTGFDEQFF TGTGCCAGCAACCCAACAGGGTTTGATGAGCAGTTCTTC TRBJ2-1 many NA TRBV27
CASSLEMTTKNIQYF TGTGCCAGCAGCTTAGAAATGACGACCAAAAACATTCAGTACTTC TRBJ2-4 many NA TRBV7-2
CASSGTGERSPLHF TGTGCCAGCAGCGGGACAGGGGAAAGATCACCCCTCCACTTT TRBJ1-6 many TRBD1 TRBV3-1
CASSEDRVVSPLHF TGTGCCAGCAGTGAAGACAGGGTAGTTTCACCCCTCCACTTT TRBJ1-6 many NA TRBV2
CASSQGGLTDTQYF TGTGCCAGCAGCCAGGGGGGACTCACAGATACGCAGTATTTT TRBJ2-3 many NA TRBV3-1
CASSTSSNTEAFF TGTGCCAGCTCGACTAGTTCGAACACTGAAGCTTTCTTT TRBJ1-1 many NA TRBV18
CASSQVPAGTNTGELFF TGTGCCAGCAGCCAAGTACCAGCGGGGACGAACACCGGGGAGCTGTTTTTT TRBJ2-2 many TRBD2 TRBV3-1
CASSRTQGARRETQYF TGTGCCAGCAGCCGTACACAGGGGGCGCGGCGCGAGACCCAGTACTTC TRBJ2-5 medium-sized TRBD1 TRBV14
CASTTQGTSTEAFF TGCGCCAGCACAACACAGGGAACGAGCACTGAAGCTTTCTTT TRBJ1-1 many NA TRBV5-1
CASSLVIAGGTYNEQFF TGTGCCAGCAGCTTAGTGATAGCGGGGGGTACCTACAATGAGCAGTTCTTC TRBJ2-1 many TRBD2 TRBV11-2
CASTGNTEAFF TGTGCCTCGACAGGGAACACTGAAGCTTTCTTT TRBJ1-1 many NA TRBV30
CASSHEQGPLETQYF TGTGCCAGCAGCCATGAACAGGGGCCGCTAGAGACCCAGTACTTC TRBJ2-5 many TRBD1 TRBV3-1
CASSPRALAGSVDTQYF TGTGCCAGCAGCCCCCGAGCACTAGCGGGGTCGGTAGATACGCAGTATTTT TRBJ2-3 many TRBD2 TRBV7-9
CSAPTGQNTEAFF TGCAGTGCTCCGACAGGGCAGAACACTGAAGCTTTCTTT TRBJ1-1 many TRBD1 TRBV20-1
CASSFVATNEKLFF TGTGCCAGCAGCTTCGTCGCAACTAATGAAAAACTGTTTTTT TRBJ1-4 many NA TRBV12-3/TRBV12-4
CASSKEGPRRGASREQYF TGTGCCAGCAGCAAAGAGGGCCCCCGGCGGGGGGCCTCTAGGGAGCAGTACTTC TRBJ2-7 many NA TRBV21-1
CASSITGTGTYEQYF TGCGCCAGCAGCATCACCGGGACAGGGACGTACGAGCAGTACTTC TRBJ2-7 many TRBD1 TRBV5-1
CASSRGLAGSDTQYF TGTGCCAGCAGCCGAGGACTAGCGGGGTCAGATACGCAGTATTTT TRBJ2-3 few TRBD2 TRBV7-6
CASSQERSHYGYTF TGCGCCAGCAGCCAAGAAAGGTCCCACTATGGCTACACCTTC TRBJ1-2 many NA TRBV5-1
CASHPSGGALQETQYF TGTGCCAGCCACCCCTCGGGGGGGGCTTTGCAAGAGACCCAGTACTTC TRBJ2-5 many TRBD2 TRBV27
CASSFWSNQPQHF TGTGCCAGCAGTTTTTGGTCTAATCAGCCCCAGCATTTT TRBJ1-5 few NA TRBV27